What follows is one T cell receptor (beta chain) and its context. The table lists this clonotype with many counts. Its binding antigen is unknown. No base-level quality is on record; no much larger clone is a single base apart. Every donor was a healthy Caucasian. Three unrelated non-twin adults were additionally sequenced: a male aged 18 to 30, a male aged 50 to 59 and a female aged 50 to 59. Miltenyi CD45RO+ enrichment and human naive T-cell isolation kits were used to isolate memory (CD45RO+) and naive T cells from PBMC. This specimen belongs to a study of identical twins listed by TCRdb under 2016. About the investigation overall: To test whether fetal clonotypes persist, the study used deep sequencing on TCR alpha and beta repertoires from monozygotic twins, unrelated adults of various ages, and cord blood. To rule out contamination, replicate twin experiments were performed at different times with different library preparation protocols.

Receptor amplification or capture employed 5' RACE. Sequencing took place on an Illumina HiSeq 2000. Template switching added a universal primer binding site, and the final cDNA carried a unique molecular identifier that allowed TCR cDNA molecules to be counted accurately. Specific primers in the conserved constant-segment region were used to synthesize first-strand cDNA for the TCR alpha and beta chains. Each cDNA library was double barcoded, with a SMART-Mk sample barcode plus Illumina barcodes, to control for contamination. TruSeq adapter sequences, together with Illumina sample barcodes, were added in two successive PCR steps. The TCR alpha and beta cDNA libraries were sequenced on the Illumina HiSeq platform using custom primers. Turning to the authors' computational methods: MiGEC processed the raw reads to extract unique molecular identifiers, while MiXCR was used to determine the CDR3 positions. For each individual, recombination models were inferred using an EM algorithm with the repgenHMM and IGoR tools. Shared clonotype analysis was performed with the tcR package in R, normalizing sharing by the product of cloneset sizes. To study raw recombination free of thymic and clonal selection effects, out-of-frame nonproductive sequences were analyzed. The public reads were reanalyzed by TCRdb: fastp trimming at Q25, MiXCR alignment, in-frame beta chains only. Each CDR3 protein gets just one entry, which takes the most common genes and DNA from the rows behind it. TCRdb's processing, not the study's, gives the V and J calls here. Recorded for this sample are approximately 700,000 distinct CDR3 sequences; 5.5% to 6.5% of them occurred a single time. The ten largest clones add up to around 2% of the sample.

Study-level results and caveats: Compared with coincidental sharing between unrelated individuals, out-of-frame TCR alpha sequences shared between twins had an excess of sequences with low generation probability. Recombination models systematically underestimated out-of-frame TCR alpha sharing in monozygotic twins but agreed with sharing between unrelated individuals. Because the same donors could not be followed over many years, conclusions were based on cross-sectional statistical analysis. Invariant T cells such as MAIT and iNKT could partly confound zero-insertion analyses, though diverse VJ usage argued against this for most clonotypes. Excess twin sharing in beta out-of-frame sequences was weaker because fewer shared sequences lowered the signal-to-noise ratio. Abundant cord blood beta clonotypes had fewer insertions, young adult naive repertoires showed a similar but weaker trend, and memory repertoires showed no such trend.

The CDR3 numbers 20 residues from cysteine through phenylalanine. Of the read, only the CDR3 DNA is kept; its 60 bases are in frame from base 1. From a lookup of the germline V gene (reference sequence), CDR1 and CDR2 are DFQATT and SNEGSKA. V is trimmed back by 0 bases and J by 0 bases, and the junction contains 12 bases that no gene match accounts for. The sample comprised naive T cells sorted from blood. What this sample's cell subset or site label stands for: cells isolated with a human naive T-cell isolation kit. The TCR was taken from a man aged 18 to 30 in good health. This sequence uses TRBV20-1 and TRBJ2-1; 12 nucleotides in the junction match TRBD1. The nucleotide sequence is TGCAGTGCTAGAGATAGGGGGACAGGGGGCCTACCAAGCTCCTACAATGAGCAGTTCTTC. It codes for CSARDRGTGGLPSSYNEQFF.